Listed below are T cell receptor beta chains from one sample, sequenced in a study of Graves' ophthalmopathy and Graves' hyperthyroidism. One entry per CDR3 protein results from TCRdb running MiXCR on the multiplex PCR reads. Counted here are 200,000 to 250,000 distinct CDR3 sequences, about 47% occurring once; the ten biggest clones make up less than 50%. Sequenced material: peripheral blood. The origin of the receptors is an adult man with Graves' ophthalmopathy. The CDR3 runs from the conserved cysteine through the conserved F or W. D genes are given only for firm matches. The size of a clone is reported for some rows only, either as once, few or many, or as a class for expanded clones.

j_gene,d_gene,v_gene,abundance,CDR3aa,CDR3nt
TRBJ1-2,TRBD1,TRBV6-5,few,CASSTGQINGYTF,TGTGCCAGCAGTACGGGACAGATAAATGGCTACACCTTC
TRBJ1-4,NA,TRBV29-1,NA,CSVEGGDPGHEKLFF,TGCAGCGTTGAAGGGGGGGACCCTGGGCATGAAAAACTGTTTTTT
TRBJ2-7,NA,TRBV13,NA,CASSLGRWYEQYF,TGTGCCAGCAGCTTAGGACGGTGGTACGAGCAGTACTTC
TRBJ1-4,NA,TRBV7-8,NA,CASSQDGRYATNEKLFF,TGTGCCAGCAGCCAAGATGGACGGTATGCAACTAATGAAAAACTGTTTTTT
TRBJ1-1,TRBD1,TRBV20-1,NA,CSATGTVNTEAFF,TGCAGTGCTACCGGGACAGTCAACACTGAAGCTTTCTTT
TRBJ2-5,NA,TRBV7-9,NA,CASSLVGTFEETQYF,TGTGCCAGCAGCTTAGTCGGGACATTTGAAGAGACCCAGTACTTC
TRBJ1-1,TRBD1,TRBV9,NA,CASSVASEGDRGTEAFF,TGTGCCAGCAGCGTAGCTTCTGAAGGGGACAGGGGCACTGAAGCTTTCTTT
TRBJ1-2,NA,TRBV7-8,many,CASSSTITDATYGYTF,TGTGCCAGCAGCTCAACGATTACCGACGCTACCTATGGCTACACCTTC
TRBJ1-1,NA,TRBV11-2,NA,CASSEDGNTEAFF,TGCGCCAGCAGTGAGGACGGGAACACTGAAGCTTTCTTT
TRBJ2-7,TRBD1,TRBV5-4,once,CASSLGDRAPYEQYF,TGTGCCAGCAGCTTGGGGGACAGGGCACCCTACGAGCAGTACTTC